Shown below are 27 T cell receptor beta chains from a single sample sequenced in a study of blood T cell repertoires in COVID-19 (dated by TCRdb to 2020 to 2022). Libraries came from the immunoSEQ multiplex PCR assay. TCRdb stores this immuneACCESS table with in-frame sequences only. Part of the clones is absent; in the studies checked, under half of the shortfall reflects unresolved V genes, and no reason is known for the rest. In this sample the table shows approximately 270,000 clones, about 87% of which occur a single time. Roughly 6.3% of the sample is taken by the ten largest. Specimen: peripheral blood. All receptors derive from a young woman with COVID-19, enrolled during active disease.

This sequence joins TRBV6-5 and TRBJ1-2; maybe TRBD1 (5 bases). Germline lookup yields CDR1 MNHEY and CDR2 SVGAGI. The CDR3 has 13 amino acids. The germline V and J ends were trimmed by 2 bases and 4 bases, with 8 bases remaining between them. CDR3 loop: CASSYGGGYGYTF. DNA for the CDR3: TGTGCCAGCAGTTACGGGGGGGGCTATGGCTACACCTTC.

A few counts support this clone. V and J are TRBV11-2 and TRBJ2-1; tentative D call: TRBD2 (7 bases). The CDR3 has 14 residues. The germline V gene encodes CDR1 SGHAT and CDR2 FQNNGV. Trimming took 1 base from V and 9 from J, leaving 13 bases between them. The CDR3 sequence: CASSLGRGGGEQFF. CDR3 nucleotides: TGTGCCAGCAGCTTAGGGAGGGGAGGGGGTGAGCAGTTCTTC.

The chain combines TRBV2 with TRBJ2-2, with a possible D match to TRBD2 (6 bases). Per germline, CDR1 SNHLY and CDR2 FYNNEI. This CDR3 has 15 amino acids. Deletions cut 3 bases from V and 5 bases from J, with 13 bases between. Here the CDR3 DNA reads TGTGCCAGCAGTGATCGGGGGATAGTTACCGGGGAGCTGTTTTTT. It is translated as CASSDRGIVTGELFF. Filled out from reference TRBV2 and TRBJ2-2, the complete variable domain reads EPEVTQTPSHQVTQMGQEVILRCVPISNHLYFYWYRQILGQKVEFLVSFYNNEISEKSEIFDDQFSVERPDGSNFTLKIRSTKLEDSAMYFCASSDRGIVTGELFFGEGSRLTVL.

The chain couples TRBV18 to TRBJ2-4; TRBD2 might be the D (5 bases). The germline CDR1 and CDR2 sequences are KGHSH and LQKENI. There are 16 residues in the CDR3. Trimming removed 2 bases from V and 1 base from J, with 12 bases in between. The chain's CDR3 is CASSPAGGVAKNIQYF. CDR3 bases: TGTGCCAGCTCACCAGCCGGAGGTGTGGCCAAAAACATTCAGTACTTC.

This sequence joins TRBV21-1 and TRBJ1-4. TRBV21-1 is a documented pseudogene. The CDR3 has 13 residues. CDR3 DNA: TGTGCCAGCAGCAAAGATGAAGGCGGAAAACTGTTTTTT. Protein product: CASSKDEGGKLFF.

J is TRBJ1-4 and V is TRBV19, with D possibly matching TRBD1 (5 bases). Trimming left V 5 bases short and J 8 bases short, with 18 bases between. Germline V gives CDR1 LNHDA, CDR2 SQIVND (reference sequence). The CDR3 sequence is 15 residues long. CDR3 region: CASSSTATGAEKLFF. The CDR3 bases are TGTGCCAGTAGTTCGACAGCAACGGGTGCGGAAAAACTGTTTTTT.

This chain joins TRBV7-6 and TRBJ1-3; the match to TRBD1 covers 8 bases. The V gene end was trimmed by 8 bases and the J gene end by 3 bases; junction bases not matched to a gene: 15. CDR1 and CDR2 (germline): SGHVS, FNYEAQ. The CDR3 is made up of 17 amino acids. CDR3 loop: CASGETFAGGSGNTIYF. DNA for the CDR3: TGTGCCAGCGGAGAAACGTTCGCAGGGGGCAGTGGAAACACCATATATTTT.

This sequence joins TRBV7-2 and TRBJ2-1, with unresolved D. Germline assignment: CDR1 SGHTA and CDR2 FQGNSA. This CDR3 is 13 amino acids long. Trimming stripped 5 bases from V and 7 bases from J, with 12 bases between. CDR3 DNA sequence: TGTGCCAGCAGCCAACCTAACTGGAATGAGCAGTTCTTC. The encoded protein is CASSQPNWNEQFF.

The CDR3 sequence is CAISERPQGADEQYF. The DNA for the CDR3 is TGTGCCATCAGTGAGCGCCCACAGGGGGCGGACGAGCAGTACTTC. The chain is built from TRBV10-3 and TRBJ2-7, with 9 bases that match TRBD1. Unmatched junction bases numbered 7, after V lost 2 bases and J lost 5 bases. The CDR3 covers 15 residues. Germline V lookup: CDR1 ENHRY, CDR2 SYGVKD.

The chain carries TRBV11-2 and TRBJ1-1, with D tentatively TRBD1 (5 bases). The CDR3 is made up of 13 amino acids. The germline V gene has CDR1 SGHAT and CDR2 FQNNGV. V lost 8 bases and J lost 1, with 11 bases in between. For the CDR3, the DNA is TGTGCCAGCGGACTGGGGGGGAACACTGAAGCTTTCTTT. This gives the protein CASGLGGNTEAFF.

This chain uses TRBV11-2 with TRBJ1-3; no definite D call. Germline V gives CDR1 SGHAT, CDR2 FQNNGV. The length of the CDR3 is 13 residues. V was cut by 1 base and J by 3 bases, with 4 bases left in between. CDR3 amino acids: CASSLADGNTIYF. CDR3 DNA sequence: TGTGCCAGCAGCTTAGCAGATGGAAACACCATATATTTT.

This chain joins TRBV25-1 and TRBJ2-7; 8 nucleotides match TRBD1. The CDR3 sequence is 14 residues long. V shed 1 base and J 9 bases; nucleotides not matched to a gene: 8. CDR1 is MGHDK and CDR2 is SYGVNS in the germline V gene. CDR3 nucleotide sequence: TGTGCCAGCAGTGAATCTGGAACAGGGGGTAGGCAGTACGTC. Translated, it gives CASSESGTGGRQYV.

This rearrangement joins TRBV3-1 (or the pseudogene TRBV3-2) to TRBJ2-5, with TRBD2 as a possible D gene (5 bases). V was trimmed by 4 bases and J by 5 bases, leaving 11 bases between them. This CDR3 has 13 residues. Germline V gene lookup returns CDR1 LGHDT and CDR2 YNNKEL (reference sequence). This CDR3 reads CASSRTDSETQYF. CDR3 sequence (DNA): TGTGCCAGCAGCCGGACGGACTCGGAGACCCAGTACTTC.

This clone came up a few times. The chain couples TRBV7-8 to TRBJ1-6, with 9 bases fitting TRBD1. Germline V gene sequence: CDR1 SGHVS, CDR2 FQNEAQ. V lost 5 bases and J lost 7; bases outside the gene matches: 3. There are 14 residues in the CDR3. This chain's CDR3 is CASSRDRDNSPLHF. CDR3 coding DNA: TGTGCCAGCAGCCGGGACAGGGACAATTCACCCCTCCACTTT.

The chain uses TRBV5-1 and TRBJ1-3, with D possibly matching TRBD1 (5 bases). CDR3 length equals 15 residues. With 0 bases removed from V and 4 bases from J, the gap between germline ends came to 11 bases. The germline V gene encodes CDR1 SGHRS and CDR2 YFSETQ. CDR3 in amino acids: CASSLEAGRGNTIYF. CDR3 in DNA: TGCGCCAGCAGCTTGGAGGCAGGGAGGGGAAACACCATATATTTT.

V is TRBV27 and J is TRBJ2-5; 7 bases fit TRBD1. The germline CDR1 and CDR2 sequences are MNHEY and SMNVEV (reference sequence). CDR3 length: 14 residues. J was trimmed by 5 bases and V by 6 bases; bases with no gene match: 9. CDR3 sequence (DNA): TGTGCCAGCAGGACGAGGGGGCTGGGGGAGACCCAGTACTTC. It codes for CASRTRGLGETQYF.

This sequence joins TRBV7-2 and TRBJ1-3, with D possibly TRBD1 on 5 matching bases. Trimming took 6 bases from V and 0 from J, leaving 12 bases between them. The CDR3 runs 15 residues. From germline, CDR1 is SGHTA and CDR2 FQGNSA. CDR3 sequence (DNA): TGTGCCAGCAGTGGGGCTGCAGGCTCTGGAAACACCATATATTTT. It is translated as CASSGAAGSGNTIYF.

The CDR3 sequence: CASRGGGTQYF. In DNA, the CDR3 is TGTGCCAGCAGGGGAGGGGGAACGCAGTATTTT. The chain links TRBV2 to TRBJ2-3, with D maybe TRBD2 (7 bases). V was cut by 6 bases and J by 9 bases, with 10 bases left in between. The germline CDR1 and CDR2 sequences are SNHLY and FYNNEI. The CDR3 has 11 amino acids.

This chain joins TRBV19 and TRBJ1-2, with D possibly TRBD1 on 6 matching bases. CDR3 length: 13 amino acids. With 5 bases removed from V and 7 bases from J, the gap between germline ends came to 14 bases. Per the germline V gene, CDR1 is LNHDA and CDR2 is SQIVND (reference sequence). CDR3 residues: CASSLQGSGGYTF. DNA for the CDR3: TGTGCCAGTAGTTTACAGGGCTCAGGTGGCTACACCTTC.

The sample holds one count of this clone. The rearrangement uses TRBV29-1 and TRBJ2-7; 9 nucleotides match TRBD1. V shed 6 bases, J shed 7 bases, and the junction held 10 bases outside the gene matches. The CDR3 contains 13 residues. The V gene's germline CDR1 is SQVTM and CDR2 ANQGSEA. The CDR3 spells CSVLDRGVREQYF. CDR3 sequence (DNA): TGCAGCGTATTGGACAGGGGAGTACGTGAGCAGTACTTC.

This clone was counted only a few times. The gene calls are TRBV5-1 and TRBJ1-2, with 8 bases aligning to TRBD1. Germline loops: CDR1 SGHRS, CDR2 YFSETQ. The CDR3 is 15 amino acids. Trimming removed 4 bases from V and 8 bases from J; junction bases left unmatched: 13. Here the CDR3 DNA reads TGCGCCAGCAGCACAGCGGGACAGGCCTCTGAGGGCTACACCTTC. It yields the protein CASSTAGQASEGYTF.

The DNA of the CDR3 is TGTGCCAGCAGGGGCGGGGGGGCCGACAATCCAGCCGAGCAGTACTTC. Amino acids: CASRGGGADNPAEQYF. The J gene is TRBJ2-7, the V gene TRBV13; the match to TRBD2 covers 9 bases. The CDR3 contains 16 residues. Trimming took 6 bases from V and 6 from J; bases not matched to a gene: 15. Per germline, CDR1 PRHDT and CDR2 FYEKMQ (reference sequence).

The chain joins TRBV9 to TRBJ2-3; 11 nucleotides agree with TRBD2. The CDR3 spans 15 residues. V lost 3 bases and J lost 3; bases outside the gene matches: 3. Germline lookup yields CDR1 SGDLS and CDR2 YYNGEE. CDR3 nucleotides: TGTGCCAGCAGCGCGACTAGCGGGGAAACAGATACGCAGTATTTT. Translating it yields CASSATSGETDTQYF.

The V call is TRBV2, the J call TRBJ2-1; D is unresolved. The germline gives CDR1 SNHLY, CDR2 FYNNEI. V lost 6 bases, J lost 8 bases, and 8 bases lay in between. The CDR3 runs to 11 residues. In DNA, the CDR3 is TGTGCCAGCAGCCCCGTCTATGAGCAGTTCTTC. Translating gives CASSPVYEQFF.

This clone showed up just a few times. The V and J genes are TRBV5-1 and TRBJ1-2; D is undetermined. The CDR3 totals 13 residues. V dropped 2 bases and J dropped 1 base, with 6 bases sitting between them. Germline CDR1 is SGHRS and CDR2 is YFSETQ. The DNA for the CDR3 is TGCGCCAGCAGCTTACCCGGTAACTATGGCTACACCTTC. Protein product: CASSLPGNYGYTF.

The gene calls are TRBV12-3 or TRBV12-4 and TRBJ2-1; D ambiguous. V was shortened by 3 bases and J by 8 bases, with 11 bases between the two germline ends. This CDR3 comprises 13 residues. CDR3 residues: CASSFVSRDEQFF. As DNA, the CDR3 is TGTGCCAGCAGTTTTGTTAGCCGCGATGAGCAGTTCTTC.

CDR3 coding DNA: TGCGCCAGCAGCTTGGGAGGCAATGAGCAGTTCTTC. Translation: CASSLGGNEQFF. The chain links TRBV5-1 to TRBJ2-1; D gene uncertain. Looked up from germline, CDR1 is SGHRS and CDR2 is YFSETQ. This CDR3 has 12 amino acids. With 0 bases removed from V and 6 bases from J, the gap between germline ends came to 4 bases.